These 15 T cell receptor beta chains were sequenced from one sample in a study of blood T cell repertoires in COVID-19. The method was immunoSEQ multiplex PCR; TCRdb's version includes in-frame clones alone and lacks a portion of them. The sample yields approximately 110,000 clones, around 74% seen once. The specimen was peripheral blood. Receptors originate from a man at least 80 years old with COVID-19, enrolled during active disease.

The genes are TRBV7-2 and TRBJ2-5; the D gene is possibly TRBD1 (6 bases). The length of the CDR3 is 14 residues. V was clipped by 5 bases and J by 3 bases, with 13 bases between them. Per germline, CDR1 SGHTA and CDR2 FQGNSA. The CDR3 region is CASSKQGSKETQYF. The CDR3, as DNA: TGTGCCAGCAGCAAACAGGGTTCCAAAGAGACCCAGTACTTC.

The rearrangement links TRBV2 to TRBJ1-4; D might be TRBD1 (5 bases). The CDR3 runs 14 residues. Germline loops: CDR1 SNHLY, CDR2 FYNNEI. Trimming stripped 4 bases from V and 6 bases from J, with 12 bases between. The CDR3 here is CASSVNGGDEKLFF. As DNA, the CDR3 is TGTGCCAGCAGTGTAAACGGAGGGGATGAAAAACTGTTTTTT. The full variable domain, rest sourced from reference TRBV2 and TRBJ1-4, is EPEVTQTPSHQVTQMGQEVILRCVPISNHLYFYWYRQILGQKVEFLVSFYNNEISEKSEIFDDQFSVERPDGSNFTLKIRSTKLEDSAMYFCASSVNGGDEKLFFGSGTQLSVL.

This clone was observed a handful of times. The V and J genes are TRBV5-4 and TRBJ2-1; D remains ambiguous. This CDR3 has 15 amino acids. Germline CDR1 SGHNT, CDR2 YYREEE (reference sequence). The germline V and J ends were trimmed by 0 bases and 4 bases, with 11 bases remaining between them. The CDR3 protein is CASSLVTDWYNEQFF. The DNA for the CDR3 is TGTGCCAGCAGCTTGGTGACCGACTGGTACAATGAGCAGTTCTTC. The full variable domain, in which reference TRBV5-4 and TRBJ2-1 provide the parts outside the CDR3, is ETGVTQSPTHLIKTRGQQVTLRCSSQSGHNTVSWYQQALGQGPQFIFQYYREEENGRGNFPPRFSGLQFPNYSSELNVNALELDDSALYLCASSLVTDWYNEQFFGPGTRLTVL.

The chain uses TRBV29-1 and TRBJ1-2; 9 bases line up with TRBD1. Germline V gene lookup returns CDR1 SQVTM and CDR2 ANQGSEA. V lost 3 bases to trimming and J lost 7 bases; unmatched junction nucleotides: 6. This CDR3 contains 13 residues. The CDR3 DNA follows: TGCAGCGTTGACCGGGACAGGGTGCGTGGCTACACCTTC. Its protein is CSVDRDRVRGYTF. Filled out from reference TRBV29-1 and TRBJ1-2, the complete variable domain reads SAVISQKPSRDICQRGTSLTIQCQVDSQVTMMFWYRQQPGQSLTLIATANQGSEATYESGFVIDKFPISRPNLTFSTLTVSNMSPEDSSIYLCSVDRDRVRGYTFGSGTRLTVV.

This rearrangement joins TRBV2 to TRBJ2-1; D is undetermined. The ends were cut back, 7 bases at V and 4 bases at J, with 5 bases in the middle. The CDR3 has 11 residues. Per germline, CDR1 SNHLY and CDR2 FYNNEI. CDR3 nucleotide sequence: TGTGCCAGCACCAATTACAATGAGCAGTTCTTC. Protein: CASTNYNEQFF.

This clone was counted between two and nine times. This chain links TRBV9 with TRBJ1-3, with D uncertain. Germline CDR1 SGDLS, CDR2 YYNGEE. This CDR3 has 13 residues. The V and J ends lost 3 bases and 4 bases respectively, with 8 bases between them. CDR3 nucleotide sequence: TGTGCCAGCAGCGCCGAACAGGGAAACACCATATATTTT. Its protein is CASSAEQGNTIYF.

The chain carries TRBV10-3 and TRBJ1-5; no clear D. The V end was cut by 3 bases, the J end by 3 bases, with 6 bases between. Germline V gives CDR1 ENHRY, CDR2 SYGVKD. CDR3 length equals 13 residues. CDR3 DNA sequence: TGTGCCATCAGTGAACAGCCCAATCAGCCCCAGCATTTT. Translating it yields CAISEQPNQPQHF.

Written as DNA, the CDR3 is TGCAGTGCTTCACAGAACTATGGCTACACCTTC. Protein: CSASQNYGYTF. The J gene is TRBJ1-2, the V gene TRBV20-1, with D hard to call. The V gene's germline CDR1 is DFQATT and CDR2 SNEGSKA (reference sequence). Trimming took off 5 bases at V and 2 bases at J, with 6 bases between the two ends. The CDR3 has 11 residues.

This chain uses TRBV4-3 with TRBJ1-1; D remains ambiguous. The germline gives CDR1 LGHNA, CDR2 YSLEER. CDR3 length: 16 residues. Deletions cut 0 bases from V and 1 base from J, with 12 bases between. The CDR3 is CASSQDGWAANTEAFF. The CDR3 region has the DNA TGCGCCAGCAGCCAAGACGGTTGGGCAGCGAACACTGAAGCTTTCTTT.

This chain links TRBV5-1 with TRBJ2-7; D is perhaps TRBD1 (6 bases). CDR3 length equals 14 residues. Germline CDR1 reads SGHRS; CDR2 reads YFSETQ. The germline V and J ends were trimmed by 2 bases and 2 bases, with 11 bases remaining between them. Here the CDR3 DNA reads TGCGCCAGCAGCTTACAGGGATGGCCCTACGAGCAGTACTTC. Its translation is CASSLQGWPYEQYF. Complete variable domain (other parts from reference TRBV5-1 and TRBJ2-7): KAGVTQTPRYLIKTRGQQVTLSCSPISGHRSVSWYQQTPGQGLQFLFEYFSETQRNKGNFPGRFSGRQFSNSRSEMNVSTLELGDSALYLCASSLQGWPYEQYFGPGTRLTVT.

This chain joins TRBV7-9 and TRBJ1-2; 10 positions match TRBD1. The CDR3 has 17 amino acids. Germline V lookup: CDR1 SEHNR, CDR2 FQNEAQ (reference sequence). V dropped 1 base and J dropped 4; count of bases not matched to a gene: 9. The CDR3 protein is CASSLEGPGQGRYGYTF. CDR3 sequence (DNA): TGTGCCAGCAGCTTAGAGGGACCGGGACAGGGGCGCTATGGCTACACCTTC.

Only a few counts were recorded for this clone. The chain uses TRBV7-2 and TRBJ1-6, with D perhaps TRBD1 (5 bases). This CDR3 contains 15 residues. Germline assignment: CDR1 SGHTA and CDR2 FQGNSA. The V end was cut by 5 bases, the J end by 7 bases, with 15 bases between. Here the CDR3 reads CASSHAGMGNSPLHF. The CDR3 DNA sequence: TGTGCCAGCAGCCACGCAGGGATGGGAAATTCACCCCTCCACTTT.

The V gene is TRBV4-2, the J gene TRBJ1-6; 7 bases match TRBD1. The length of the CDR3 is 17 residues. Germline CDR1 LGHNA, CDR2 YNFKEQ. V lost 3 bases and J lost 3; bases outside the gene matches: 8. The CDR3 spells CASSQDRITLYNSPLHF. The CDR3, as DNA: TGTGCCAGCAGCCAGGACAGGATAACACTCTATAATTCACCCCTCCACTTT.

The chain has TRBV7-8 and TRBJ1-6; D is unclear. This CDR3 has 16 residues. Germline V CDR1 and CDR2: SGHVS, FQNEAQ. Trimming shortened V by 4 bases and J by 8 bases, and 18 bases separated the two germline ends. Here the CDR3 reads CASSSGYLNSYSPLHF. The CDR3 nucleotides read TGTGCCAGCAGCTCGGGGTACCTGAATTCCTATTCACCCCTCCACTTT.

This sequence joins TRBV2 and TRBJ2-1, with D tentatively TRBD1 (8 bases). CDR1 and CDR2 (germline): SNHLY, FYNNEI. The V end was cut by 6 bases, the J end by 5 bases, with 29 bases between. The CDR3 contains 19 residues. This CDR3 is CASSDQGAGVTLHNNEQFF. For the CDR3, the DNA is TGTGCCAGCAGCGACCAGGGGGCGGGAGTCACGTTGCACAACAATGAGCAGTTCTTC.